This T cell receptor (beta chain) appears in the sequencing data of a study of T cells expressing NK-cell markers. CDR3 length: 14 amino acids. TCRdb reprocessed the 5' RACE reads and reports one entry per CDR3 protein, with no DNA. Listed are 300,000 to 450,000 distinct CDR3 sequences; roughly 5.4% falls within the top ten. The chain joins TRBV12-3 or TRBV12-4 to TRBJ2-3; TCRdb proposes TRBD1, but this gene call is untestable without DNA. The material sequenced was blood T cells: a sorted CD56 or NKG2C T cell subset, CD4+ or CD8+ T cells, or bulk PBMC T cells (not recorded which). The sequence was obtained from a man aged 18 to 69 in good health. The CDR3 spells CASSFIPIGDRQYF.